What follows describes a single T cell receptor (beta chain). The junction and the germline gene differ at one end; a read error may be behind it. Using immunoSEQ multiplex PCR, the repertoire was profiled, and TCRdb retains in-frame clones only, with some absent. The sample holds some 29,000 clones; around 84% are singletons and the top ten take around 0.1%. The data derive from a study of regulatory dendritic cells for organ transplantation. The V gene's germline CDR1 is ENHRY and CDR2 SYGVKD. The CDR3 spans 12 residues. This chain uses TRBV10-3 with TRBJ2-7; perhaps TRBD1 as D (6 bases). The origin of this receptor is a human donor in good health. The sequencing sample was made of naive CD4+ T cells from blood. Subset reported: CD45RA+ naive T cells. Here the CDR3 reads CAISPEGEKRAF. The CDR3 DNA reads TGTGCCATCAGTCCTGAGGGGGAAAAGAGGGCCTTC.